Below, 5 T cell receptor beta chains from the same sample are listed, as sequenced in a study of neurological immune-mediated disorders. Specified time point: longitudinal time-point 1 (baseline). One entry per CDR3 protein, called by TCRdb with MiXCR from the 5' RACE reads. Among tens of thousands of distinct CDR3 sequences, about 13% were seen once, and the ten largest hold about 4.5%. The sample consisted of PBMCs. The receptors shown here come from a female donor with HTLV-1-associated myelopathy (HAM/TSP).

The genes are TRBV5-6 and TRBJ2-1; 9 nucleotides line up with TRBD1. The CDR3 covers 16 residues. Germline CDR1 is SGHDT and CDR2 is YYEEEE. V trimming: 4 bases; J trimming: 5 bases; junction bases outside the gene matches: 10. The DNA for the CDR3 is TGTGCCAGCAGCCTAATCCAGGACAGGGGAAACAATGAGCAGTTCTTC. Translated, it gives CASSLIQDRGNNEQFF.

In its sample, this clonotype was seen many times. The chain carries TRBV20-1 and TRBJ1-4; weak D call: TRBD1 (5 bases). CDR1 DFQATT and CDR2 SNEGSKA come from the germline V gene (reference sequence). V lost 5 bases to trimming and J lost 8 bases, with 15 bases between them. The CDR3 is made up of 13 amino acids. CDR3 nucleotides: TGCAGTGCTGCCCGGGGCGATAAGGAAAAACTGTTTTTT. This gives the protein CSAARGDKEKLFF.

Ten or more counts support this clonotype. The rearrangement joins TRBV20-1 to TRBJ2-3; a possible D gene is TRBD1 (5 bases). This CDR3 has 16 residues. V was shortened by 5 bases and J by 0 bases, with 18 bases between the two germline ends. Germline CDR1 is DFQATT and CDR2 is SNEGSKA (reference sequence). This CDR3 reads CSAQKGSGASTDTQYF. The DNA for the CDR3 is TGCAGTGCTCAAAAGGGGTCCGGAGCTAGCACAGATACGCAGTATTTT.

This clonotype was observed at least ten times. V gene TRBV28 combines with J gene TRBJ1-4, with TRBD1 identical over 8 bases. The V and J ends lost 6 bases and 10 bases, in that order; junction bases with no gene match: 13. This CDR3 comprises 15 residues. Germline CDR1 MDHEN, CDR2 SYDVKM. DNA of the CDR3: TGTGCCAGCAGACCACCGGGACAGGAAAGTGGAAAACTGTTTTTT. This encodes CASRPPGQESGKLFF.

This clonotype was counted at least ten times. CDR3: CASTQGGGAGELFF. DNA for the CDR3: TGTGCCAGCACCCAAGGGGGGGGGGCCGGGGAGCTGTTTTTT. The rearrangement links TRBV11-3 to TRBJ2-2, with D perhaps TRBD2 (7 bases). Trimming removed 7 bases at V and 6 bases at J, with 15 bases between. Germline V gives CDR1 SGHNT, CDR2 YENEEA. This CDR3 is built from 14 residues.